This TCR beta chain derives from a study of cytomegalovirus exposure and HLA in healthy donors. Study-wide results and caveats: Roughly even sequencing depth across donors was the assumption behind the presence/absence analyses.

A note on this clone: Its specificity is unknown.

PCR involved 60 Vbeta and 13 Jbeta primers. Sequencing was performed with immunoSEQ multiplex PCR; in TCRdb, only in-frame clones are kept and a portion is missing. With about 160,000 clones in the sample, the ten largest clones hold 1% to 1.5%. The germline gives CDR1 SNHLY, CDR2 FYNNEI. This CDR3 has 13 residues. The V gene lost 9 bases and the J gene lost 7 bases, with 13 bases spanning the gap. This clonotype was obtained from a woman between 55 and 75 years old in good health and CMV-seronegative. The sample consisted of PBMCs. The rearrangement links TRBV2 to TRBJ1-6; no definite D call. The CDR3, as DNA: TGTGCCAGTGGAAGCGCTTGGAATTCACCCCTCCACTTT. This gives the protein CASGSAWNSPLHF. The entire variable domain, with the rest obtained from reference TRBV2 and TRBJ1-6, is as follows: EPEVTQTPSHQVTQMGQEVILRCVPISNHLYFYWYRQILGQKVEFLVSFYNNEISEKSEIFDDQFSVERPDGSNFTLKIRSTKLEDSAMYFCASGSAWNSPLHFGNGTRLTVT.